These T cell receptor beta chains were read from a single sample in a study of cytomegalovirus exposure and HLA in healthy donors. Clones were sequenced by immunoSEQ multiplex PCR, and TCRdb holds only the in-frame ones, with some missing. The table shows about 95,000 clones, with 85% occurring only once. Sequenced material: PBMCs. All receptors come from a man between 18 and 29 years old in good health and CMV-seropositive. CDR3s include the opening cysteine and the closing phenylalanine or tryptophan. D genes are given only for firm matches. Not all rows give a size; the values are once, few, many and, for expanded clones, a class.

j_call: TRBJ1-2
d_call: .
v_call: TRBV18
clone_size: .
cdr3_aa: CASSPSDTIIYGYTF
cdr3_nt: TGTGCCAGCTCACCCTCGGACACCATAATCTATGGCTACACCTTC

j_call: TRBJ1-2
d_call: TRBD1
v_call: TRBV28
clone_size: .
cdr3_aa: CASSALYRGPRGYTF
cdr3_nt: TGTGCCAGCAGTGCATTATACAGGGGGCCAAGGGGCTACACCTTC

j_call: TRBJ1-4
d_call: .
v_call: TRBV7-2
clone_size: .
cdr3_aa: CASSLLGATNEKLFF
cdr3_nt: TGTGCCAGCAGCTTATTAGGGGCAACTAATGAAAAACTGTTTTTT

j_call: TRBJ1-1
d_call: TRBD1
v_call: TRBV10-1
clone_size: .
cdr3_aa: CASSYDRGSTEAFF
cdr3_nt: TGCGCCAGCAGTTATGACAGGGGGTCCACTGAAGCTTTCTTT

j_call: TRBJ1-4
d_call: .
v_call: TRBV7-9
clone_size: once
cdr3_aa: CASSLGQPTNEKLFF
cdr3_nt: TGTGCCAGCAGCTTAGGACAGCCAACTAATGAAAAACTGTTTTTT

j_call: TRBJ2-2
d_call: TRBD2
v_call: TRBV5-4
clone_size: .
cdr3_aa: CASTRDLSGRTGELFF
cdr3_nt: TGTGCCAGCACCCGAGATCTCAGCGGGAGAACCGGGGAGCTGTTTTTT

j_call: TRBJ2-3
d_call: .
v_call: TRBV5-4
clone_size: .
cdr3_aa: CASSNLPDTDTQYF
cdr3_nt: TGTGCCAGCAGCAATTTACCAGACACAGATACGCAGTATTTT

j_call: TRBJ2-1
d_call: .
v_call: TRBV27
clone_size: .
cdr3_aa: CASRAGTGRLAGARNEQFF
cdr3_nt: TGTGCCAGCAGGGCCGGGACAGGGAGGCTAGCGGGAGCCCGTAATGAGCAGTTCTTC

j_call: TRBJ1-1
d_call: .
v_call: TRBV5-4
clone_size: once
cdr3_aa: CASSRDVRGTEAFF
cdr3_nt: TGTGCCAGCAGCCGGGACGTGAGGGGGACTGAAGCTTTCTTT

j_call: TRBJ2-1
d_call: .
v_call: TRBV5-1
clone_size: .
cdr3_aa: CASSLQNSYNEQFF
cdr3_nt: TGCGCCAGCAGCTTGCAGAACTCCTACAATGAGCAGTTCTTC

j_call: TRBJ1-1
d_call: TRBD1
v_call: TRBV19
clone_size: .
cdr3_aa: CASSIGTVSSEAFF
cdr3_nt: TGTGCCAGTAGTATCGGGACAGTCTCCAGTGAAGCTTTCTTT

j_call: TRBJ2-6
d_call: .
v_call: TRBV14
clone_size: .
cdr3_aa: CASSQSLSSGANVLTF
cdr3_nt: TGTGCCAGCAGCCAATCTCTAAGCTCTGGGGCCAACGTCCTGACTTTC